Given below is one T cell receptor (beta chain) in context. The data were taken from a study of blood T cell repertoires in COVID-19. Study summary: COVID-19 samples, acute and convalescent, were from the United States, Italy and Spain.

This CDR3 has 16 amino acids. Germline CDR1 is MNHNS and CDR2 is SASEGT. V lost 4 bases and J lost 1; bases outside the gene matches: 4. As originally analysed: Reference gene primer amplification yielded estimated nucleated cell counts. Sequencing used immunoSEQ multiplex PCR; TCRdb keeps in-frame clones, though not all of them. V and J calls plus clone size are reproduced from that table; the DNA served to infer D and trimming. The sample has approximately 300,000 clones; 70% to 90% are singletons. The chain links TRBV6-1 to TRBJ2-1; 10 bases agree with TRBD2. The receptor's source is a man between 18 and 29 years old who had recovered from COVID-19. The sequenced sample was peripheral blood. CDR3 coding DNA: TGTGCCAGCAGTGCCTTAGCGGGAGGTTCCTACAATGAGCAGTTCTTC. Residues: CASSALAGGSYNEQFF.